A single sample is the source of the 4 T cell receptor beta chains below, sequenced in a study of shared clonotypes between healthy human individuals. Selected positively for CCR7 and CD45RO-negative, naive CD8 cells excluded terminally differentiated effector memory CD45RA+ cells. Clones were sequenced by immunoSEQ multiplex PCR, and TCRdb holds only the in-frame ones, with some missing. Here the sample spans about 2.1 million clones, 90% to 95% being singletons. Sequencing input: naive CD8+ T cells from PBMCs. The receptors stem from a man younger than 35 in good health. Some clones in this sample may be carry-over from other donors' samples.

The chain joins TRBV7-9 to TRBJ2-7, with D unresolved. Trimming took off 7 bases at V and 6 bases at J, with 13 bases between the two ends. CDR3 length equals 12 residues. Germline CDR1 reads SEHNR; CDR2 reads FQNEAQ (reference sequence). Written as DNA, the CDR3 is TGTGCCAGCACCCTCGGGCGGCGCGAGCAGTACTTC. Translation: CASTLGRREQYF.

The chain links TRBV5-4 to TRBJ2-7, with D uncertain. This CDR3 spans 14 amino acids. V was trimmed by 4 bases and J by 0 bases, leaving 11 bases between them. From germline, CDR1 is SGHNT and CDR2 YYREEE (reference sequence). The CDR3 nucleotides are TGTGCCAGCAGCGAGGCCGACCTCTCCTACGAGCAGTACTTC. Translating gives CASSEADLSYEQYF.

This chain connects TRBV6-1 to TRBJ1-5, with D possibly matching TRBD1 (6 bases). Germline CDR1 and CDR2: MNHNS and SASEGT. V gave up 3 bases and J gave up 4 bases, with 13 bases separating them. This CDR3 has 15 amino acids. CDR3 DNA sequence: TGTGCCAGCAGTGAGGACGGGGGCCTAAATCAGCCCCAGCATTTT. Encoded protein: CASSEDGGLNQPQHF.

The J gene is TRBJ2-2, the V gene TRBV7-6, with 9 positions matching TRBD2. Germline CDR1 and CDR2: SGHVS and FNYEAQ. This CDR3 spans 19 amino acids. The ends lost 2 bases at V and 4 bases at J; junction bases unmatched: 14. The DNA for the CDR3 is TGTGCCAGCAGCTTACAGGCTAGCGGGATCCCCCGGGGCACCGGGGAGCTGTTTTTT. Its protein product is CASSLQASGIPRGTGELFF.